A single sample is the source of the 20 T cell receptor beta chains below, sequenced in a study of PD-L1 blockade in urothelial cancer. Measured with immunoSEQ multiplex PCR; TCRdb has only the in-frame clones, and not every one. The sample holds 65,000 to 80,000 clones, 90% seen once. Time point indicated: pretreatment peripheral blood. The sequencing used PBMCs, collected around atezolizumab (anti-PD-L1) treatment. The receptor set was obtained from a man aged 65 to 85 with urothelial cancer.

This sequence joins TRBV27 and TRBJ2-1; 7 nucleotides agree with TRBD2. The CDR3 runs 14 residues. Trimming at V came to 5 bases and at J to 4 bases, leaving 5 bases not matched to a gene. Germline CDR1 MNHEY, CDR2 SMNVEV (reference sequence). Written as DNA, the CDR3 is TGTGCCAGCAGTGCTTACGGGAGGTACAATGAGCAGTTCTTC. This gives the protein CASSAYGRYNEQFF.

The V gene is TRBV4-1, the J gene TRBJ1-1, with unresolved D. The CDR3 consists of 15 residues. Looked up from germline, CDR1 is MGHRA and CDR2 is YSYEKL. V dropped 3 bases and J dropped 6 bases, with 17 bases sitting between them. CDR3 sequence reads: CASSHARVEAPEAFF. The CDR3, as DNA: TGCGCCAGCAGCCACGCGAGGGTTGAGGCCCCTGAAGCTTTCTTT.

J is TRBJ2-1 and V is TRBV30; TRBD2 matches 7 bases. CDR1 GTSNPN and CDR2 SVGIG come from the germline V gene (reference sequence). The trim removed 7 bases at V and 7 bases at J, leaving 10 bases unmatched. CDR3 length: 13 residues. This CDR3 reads CASAPSGSNEQFF. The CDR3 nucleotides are TGTGCCTCGGCTCCTAGCGGCAGTAATGAGCAGTTCTTC.

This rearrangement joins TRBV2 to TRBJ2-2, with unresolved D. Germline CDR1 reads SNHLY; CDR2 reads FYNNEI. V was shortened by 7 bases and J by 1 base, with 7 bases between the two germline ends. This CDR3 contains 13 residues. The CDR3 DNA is TGTGCCAGCACCGTCTTGAACACCGGGGAGCTGTTTTTT. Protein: CASTVLNTGELFF.

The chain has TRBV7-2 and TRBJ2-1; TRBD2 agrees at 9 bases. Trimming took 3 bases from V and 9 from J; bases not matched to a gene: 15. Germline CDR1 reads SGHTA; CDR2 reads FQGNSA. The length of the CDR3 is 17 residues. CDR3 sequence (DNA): TGTGCCAGCAGCTTGGCCTCCGGGGCTAGCGGGACGGGTGAGCAGTTCTTC. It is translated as CASSLASGASGTGEQFF.

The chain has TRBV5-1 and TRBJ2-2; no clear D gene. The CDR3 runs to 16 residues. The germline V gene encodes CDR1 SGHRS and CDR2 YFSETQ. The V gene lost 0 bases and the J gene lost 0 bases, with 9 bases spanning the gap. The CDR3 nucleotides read TGCGCCAGCAGCTTGGCCCGAGGAACGAACACCGGGGAGCTGTTTTTT. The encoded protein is CASSLARGTNTGELFF.

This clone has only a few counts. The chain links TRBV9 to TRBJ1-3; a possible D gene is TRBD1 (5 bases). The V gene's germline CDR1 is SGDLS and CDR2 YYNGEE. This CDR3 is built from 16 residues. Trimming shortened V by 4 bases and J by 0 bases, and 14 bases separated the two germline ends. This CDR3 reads CASSKTASNSGNTIYF. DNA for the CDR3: TGTGCCAGCAGCAAGACAGCCTCAAACTCTGGAAACACCATATATTTT.

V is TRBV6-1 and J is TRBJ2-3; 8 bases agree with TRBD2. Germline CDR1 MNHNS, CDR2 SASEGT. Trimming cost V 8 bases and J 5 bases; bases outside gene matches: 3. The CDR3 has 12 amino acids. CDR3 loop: CASRLAGDTQYF. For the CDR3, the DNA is TGTGCCAGCCGGCTAGCGGGAGATACGCAGTATTTT.

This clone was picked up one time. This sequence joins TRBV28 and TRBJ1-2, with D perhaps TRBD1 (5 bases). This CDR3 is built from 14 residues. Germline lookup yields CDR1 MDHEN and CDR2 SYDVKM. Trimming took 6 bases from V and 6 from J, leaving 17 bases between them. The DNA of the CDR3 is TGTGCCAGCAGCTCCCCGGGGGGGTTGCATGGCTACACCTTC. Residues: CASSSPGGLHGYTF.

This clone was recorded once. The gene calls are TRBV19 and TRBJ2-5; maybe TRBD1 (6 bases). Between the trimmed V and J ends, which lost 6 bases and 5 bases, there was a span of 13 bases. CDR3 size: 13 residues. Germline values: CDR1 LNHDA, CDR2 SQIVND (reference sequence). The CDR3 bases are TGTGCCAGTAGCCCACAGGGATGGGAGACCCAGTACTTC. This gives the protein CASSPQGWETQYF. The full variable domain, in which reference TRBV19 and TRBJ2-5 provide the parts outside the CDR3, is DGGITQSPKYLFRKEGQNVTLSCEQNLNHDAMYWYRQDPGQGLRLIYYSQIVNDFQKGDIAEGYSVSREKKESFPLTVTSAQKNPTAFYLCASSPQGWETQYFGPGTRLLVL.

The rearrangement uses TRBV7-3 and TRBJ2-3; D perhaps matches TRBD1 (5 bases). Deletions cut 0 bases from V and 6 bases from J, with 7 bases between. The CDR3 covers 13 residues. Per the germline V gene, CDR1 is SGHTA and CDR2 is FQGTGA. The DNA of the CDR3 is TGTGCCAGCAGCTTAACGGGGCCGGATACGCAGTATTTT. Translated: CASSLTGPDTQYF.

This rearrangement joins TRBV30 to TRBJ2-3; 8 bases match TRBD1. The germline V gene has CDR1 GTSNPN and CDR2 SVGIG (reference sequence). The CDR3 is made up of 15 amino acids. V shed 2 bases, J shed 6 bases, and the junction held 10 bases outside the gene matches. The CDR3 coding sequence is TGTGCCTGGAGTCTTGGACAGGGCGTTGCGGATACGCAGTATTTT. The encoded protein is CAWSLGQGVADTQYF.

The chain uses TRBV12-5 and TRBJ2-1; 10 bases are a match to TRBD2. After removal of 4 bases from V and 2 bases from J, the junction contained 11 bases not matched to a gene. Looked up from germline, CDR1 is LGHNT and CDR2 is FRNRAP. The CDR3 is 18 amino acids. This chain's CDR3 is CASGCGLAEVRTYNEQFF. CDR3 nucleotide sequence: TGTGCTAGTGGTTGTGGACTAGCGGAGGTCCGGACCTACAATGAGCAGTTCTTC.

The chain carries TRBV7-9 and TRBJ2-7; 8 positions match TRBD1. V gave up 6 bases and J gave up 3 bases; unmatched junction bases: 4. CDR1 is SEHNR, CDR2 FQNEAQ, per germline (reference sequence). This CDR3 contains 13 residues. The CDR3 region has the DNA TGTGCCAGCAGGGAACAGGGGGTCTACGAGCAGTACTTC. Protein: CASREQGVYEQYF. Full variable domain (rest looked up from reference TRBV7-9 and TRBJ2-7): DTGVSQNPRHKITKRGQNVTFRCDPISEHNRLYWYRQTLGQGPEFLTYFQNEAQLEKSRLLSDRFSAERPKGSFSTLEIQRTEQGDSAMYLCASREQGVYEQYFGPGTRLTVT.

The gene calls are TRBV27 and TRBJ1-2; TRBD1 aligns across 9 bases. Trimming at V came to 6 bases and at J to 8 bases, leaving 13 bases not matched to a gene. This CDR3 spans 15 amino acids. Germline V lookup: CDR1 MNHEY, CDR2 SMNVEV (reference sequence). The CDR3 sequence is CASRGTGNPVGGYTF. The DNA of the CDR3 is TGTGCCAGCAGGGGGACAGGGAACCCCGTCGGAGGCTACACCTTC.

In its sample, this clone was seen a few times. The DNA of the CDR3 is TGTGCCAGCACCTCGGTTCAAGGGGGCGGCGGCTACACCTTC. It yields the protein CASTSVQGGGGYTF. The J gene is TRBJ1-2, the V gene TRBV6-1; 7 bases fit TRBD1. Per the germline V gene, CDR1 is MNHNS and CDR2 is SASEGT. The CDR3 has 14 amino acids. V trimming: 7 bases; J trimming: 8 bases; junction bases outside the gene matches: 13.

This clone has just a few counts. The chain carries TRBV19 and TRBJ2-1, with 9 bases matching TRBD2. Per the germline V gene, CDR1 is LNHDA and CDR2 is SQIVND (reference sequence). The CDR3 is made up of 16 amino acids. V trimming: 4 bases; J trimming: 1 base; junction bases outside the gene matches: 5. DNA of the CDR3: TGTGCCAGTAGTAGGCAGCTAGCGGGGTCCTACAATGAGCAGTTCTTC. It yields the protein CASSRQLAGSYNEQFF.

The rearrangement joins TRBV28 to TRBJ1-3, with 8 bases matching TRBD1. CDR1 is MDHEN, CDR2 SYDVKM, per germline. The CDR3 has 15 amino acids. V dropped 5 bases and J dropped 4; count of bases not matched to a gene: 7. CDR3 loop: CASSGPRGQGNTIYF. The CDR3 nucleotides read TGTGCCAGCAGTGGGCCCAGGGGGCAAGGAAACACCATATATTTT.

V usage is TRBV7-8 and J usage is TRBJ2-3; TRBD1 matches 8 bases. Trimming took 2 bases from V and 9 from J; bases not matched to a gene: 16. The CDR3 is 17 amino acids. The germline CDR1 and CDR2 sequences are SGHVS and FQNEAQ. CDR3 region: CASSLLPISSDRGTQYF. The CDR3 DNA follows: TGTGCCAGCAGCTTACTACCGATATCGAGCGACAGGGGCACGCAGTATTTT.

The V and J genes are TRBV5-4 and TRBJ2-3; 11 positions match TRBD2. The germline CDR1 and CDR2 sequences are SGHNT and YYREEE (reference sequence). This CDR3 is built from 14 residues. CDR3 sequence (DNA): TGTACCTACCAAACTAGCGGGAGAACAGATACGCAGTATTTT. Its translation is CTYQTSGRTDTQYF.